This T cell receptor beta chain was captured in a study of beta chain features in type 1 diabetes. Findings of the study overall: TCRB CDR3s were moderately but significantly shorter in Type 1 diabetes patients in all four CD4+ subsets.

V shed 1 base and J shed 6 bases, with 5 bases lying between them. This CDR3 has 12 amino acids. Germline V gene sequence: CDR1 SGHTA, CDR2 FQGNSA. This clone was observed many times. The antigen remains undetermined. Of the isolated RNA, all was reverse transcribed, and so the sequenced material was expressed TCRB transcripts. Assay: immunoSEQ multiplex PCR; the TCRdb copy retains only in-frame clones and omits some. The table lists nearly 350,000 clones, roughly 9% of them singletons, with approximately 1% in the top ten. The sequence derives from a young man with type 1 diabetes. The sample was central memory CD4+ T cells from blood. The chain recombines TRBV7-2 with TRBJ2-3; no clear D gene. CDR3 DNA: TGTGCCAGCAGCTTAGATGCGGATACGCAGTATTTT. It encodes CASSLDADTQYF.